The 18 T cell receptor beta chains presented below share a single source sample, sequenced in a study of blood T cell repertoires in COVID-19. Produced via immunoSEQ multiplex PCR; TCRdb's table is partial and in-frame only. The table shows a few hundred thousand clones, with 80% to 90% occurring only once. The sequencing sample was made of PBMCs or T cells enriched from blood (not recorded which). The receptors come from a woman aged 40 to 50 with acute COVID-19.

The rearrangement joins TRBV19 to TRBJ2-3, with 7 bases matching TRBD2. With V trimmed by 4 bases and J by 0 bases, 4 bases remained unmatched. Germline V gene sequence: CDR1 LNHDA, CDR2 SQIVND (reference sequence). This CDR3 is built from 15 residues. Here the CDR3 reads CASSSGGLSTDTQYF. The CDR3 nucleotides are TGTGCCAGTAGTAGTGGGGGACTAAGCACAGATACGCAGTATTTT.

This chain links TRBV19 with TRBJ1-5; D ambiguous. CDR1 is LNHDA and CDR2 is SQIVND in the germline V gene (reference sequence). The CDR3 has 13 residues. The CDR3 DNA reads as TGTGCGTCTGACAAGAATAGCAATCAGCCCCAGCATTTT. Residues: CASDKNSNQPQHF.

This sequence joins TRBV7-2 and TRBJ2-4; 16 bases align to TRBD2. Germline V gene lookup returns CDR1 SGHTA and CDR2 FQGNSA. Losses at the gene ends were 1 base for V and 8 bases for J; bases not matched to a gene: 5. This CDR3 spans 17 amino acids. The CDR3 here is CASSLEGLAGGRYIQYF. Here the CDR3 DNA reads TGTGCCAGCAGCTTAGAGGGACTAGCGGGGGGGCGTTACATTCAGTACTTC.

This rearrangement joins TRBV3-1 (or the pseudogene TRBV3-2) to TRBJ1-2, with 8 bases identical to TRBD1. Germline V CDR1 and CDR2: LGHDT, YNNKEL (reference sequence). V gave up 1 base and J gave up 8 bases; unmatched junction bases: 6. This CDR3 is 14 amino acids long. The CDR3 DNA reads TGTGCCAGCAGCCAAGTTGCAGGGGGCGACGGCTACACCTTC. Translation: CASSQVAGGDGYTF.

V usage is TRBV4-3 and J usage is TRBJ1-2; 10 bases align to TRBD1. CDR1 LGHNA and CDR2 YSLEER come from the germline V gene. V dropped 4 bases and J dropped 7; count of bases not matched to a gene: 9. The CDR3 has 15 residues. The CDR3, as DNA: TGCGCCAGCAGCCCGGCAGCGACAGGGGGCGTTGGCTACACCTTC. Encoded protein: CASSPAATGGVGYTF.

This chain links TRBV4-2 with TRBJ1-2; 7 bases match TRBD1. After removal of 1 base from V and 1 base from J, the junction contained 6 bases not matched to a gene. The CDR3 has 16 residues. Germline CDR1 reads LGHNA; CDR2 reads YNFKEQ. Here the CDR3 reads CASSQVSDRVNYGYTF. Written as DNA, the CDR3 is TGTGCCAGCAGCCAAGTCAGCGACAGGGTTAACTATGGCTACACCTTC.

This clone has at least ten counts. The chain couples TRBV7-6 to TRBJ1-2; the D gene is possibly TRBD1 (5 bases). The V gene lost 1 base and the J gene lost 4 bases, with 10 bases spanning the gap. The CDR3 sequence is 14 residues long. Germline V gene data show CDR1 as SGHVS and CDR2 as FNYEAQ. CDR3 sequence reads: CASSLELGGYGYTF. In DNA, the CDR3 is TGTGCCAGCAGCTTAGAGCTCGGGGGCTATGGCTACACCTTC. The full variable domain, in which reference TRBV7-6 and TRBJ1-2 provide the parts outside the CDR3, is GAGVSQSPRYKVTKRGQDVALRCDPISGHVSLYWYRQALGQGPEFLTYFNYEAQQDKSGLPNDRFSAERPEGSISTLTIQRTEQRDSAMYRCASSLELGGYGYTFGSGTRLTVV.

This rearrangement joins TRBV7-2 to TRBJ1-1; unclear D gene. The CDR3 totals 15 residues. V was shortened by 2 bases and J by 4 bases, with 14 bases between the two germline ends. The germline V gene has CDR1 SGHTA and CDR2 FQGNSA. CDR3 in amino acids: CASSLSQVSITEAFF. Written as DNA, the CDR3 is TGTGCCAGCAGCTTAAGCCAGGTGTCGATCACTGAAGCTTTCTTT.

The chain joins TRBV7-2 to TRBJ2-5; 15 bases match TRBD2. With 7 bases clipped from V and 7 bases from J, the junction kept 7 bases outside the gene matches. CDR1 SGHTA and CDR2 FQGNSA come from the germline V gene. The CDR3 is made up of 15 amino acids. The CDR3 nucleotides are TGTGCCAGCACCTGGACTAGCGGGGGGGCGGGGACCCAGTACTTC. Translating gives CASTWTSGGAGTQYF.

This chain uses TRBV28 with TRBJ2-1; maybe TRBD1 (6 bases). Germline V lookup: CDR1 MDHEN, CDR2 SYDVKM. The V end lost 7 bases, the J end lost 6 bases, and 10 bases lay between the germline ends. CDR3 length: 12 residues. The CDR3 DNA reads TGTGCCAGCACGGACAGCTTCAATGAGCAGTTCTTC. As protein: CASTDSFNEQFF. Together with reference TRBV28 and TRBJ2-1, the CDR3 gives the full variable domain: DVKVTQSSRYLVKRTGEKVFLECVQDMDHENMFWYRQDPGLGLRLIYFSYDVKMKEKGDIPEGYSVSREKKERFSLILESASTNQTSMYLCASTDSFNEQFFGPGTRLTVL.

The genes are TRBV27 and TRBJ2-3; 12 nucleotides agree with TRBD2. The CDR3 loop spans 15 amino acids. With V trimmed by 4 bases and J by 8 bases, 7 bases remained unmatched. In germline, CDR1 is MNHEY, CDR2 SMNVEV (reference sequence). The CDR3 DNA follows: TGTGCCAGCAGTTCTAGCGGGGGGGCCTTTGGTACGCAGTATTTT. Translating gives CASSSSGGAFGTQYF.

The chain links TRBV3-1 (or the pseudogene TRBV3-2) to TRBJ1-1; TRBD1 might be the D (6 bases). There are 14 residues in the CDR3. V was clipped by 6 bases and J by 11 bases, with 22 bases between them. Looked up from germline, CDR1 is LGHDT and CDR2 is YNNKEL (reference sequence). DNA for the CDR3: TGTGCCAGCAGTCAGGAATCCGCAGGGGCGCGGGCTTTCTTT. Translation: CASSQESAGARAFF.

This chain links TRBV19 with TRBJ1-2; maybe TRBD1 (6 bases). V was pared by 6 bases and J by 6 bases, with 23 bases between. There are 16 residues in the CDR3. Germline values: CDR1 LNHDA, CDR2 SQIVND (reference sequence). The CDR3 coding sequence is TGTGCCAGTAGACCAACAGGGCCCCTCGCTATGGATGGCTACACCTTC. Translation gives CASRPTGPLAMDGYTF.

The CDR3: CASRSPSGNYYEQYF. The CDR3 nucleotides are TGTGCCAGCAGGAGTCCGAGCGGAAATTACTACGAGCAGTACTTC. This chain connects TRBV28 to TRBJ2-7; TRBD2 might be the D (5 bases). V lost 6 bases to trimming and J lost 3 bases, with 18 bases between them. The germline CDR1 and CDR2 sequences are MDHEN and SYDVKM. CDR3 length equals 15 residues.

The chain has TRBV14 and TRBJ2-7, with D possibly being TRBD1 (5 bases). This CDR3 spans 13 amino acids. Germline V lookup: CDR1 SGHDN, CDR2 FVKESK. V was shortened by 4 bases and J by 6 bases, with 13 bases between the two germline ends. CDR3 sequence: CASSLQERGEQYF. For the CDR3, the DNA is TGTGCCAGCAGCCTGCAGGAAAGGGGCGAGCAGTACTTC.

The table lists this clone with a count of one. The genes are TRBV2 and TRBJ2-7; the D gene is possibly TRBD1 (5 bases). Germline V gene data show CDR1 as SNHLY and CDR2 as FYNNEI. This CDR3 comprises 14 residues. V lost 2 bases, J lost 6 bases, and 14 bases lay in between. CDR3 in amino acids: CASSEREQVGEQYF. The CDR3, as DNA: TGTGCCAGCAGTGAAAGGGAACAGGTCGGCGAGCAGTACTTC.

This clone was seen only a few times. This sequence joins TRBV7-8 and TRBJ2-7, with D uncertain. Germline CDR1 reads SGHVS; CDR2 reads FQNEAQ. Trimming pared 2 bases from V and 2 bases from J, leaving 7 bases between. This CDR3 comprises 13 residues. The CDR3: CASSLTDTYEQYF. CDR3 nucleotides: TGTGCCAGCAGCTTAACCGACACCTACGAGCAGTACTTC.

This chain uses TRBV6-5 with TRBJ1-5, with D unclear. CDR1 and CDR2 from the germline V gene are MNHEY and SVGAGI. Trimming stripped 2 bases from V and 7 bases from J, with 12 bases between. The length of the CDR3 is 14 residues. DNA for the CDR3: TGTGCCAGCAGTTACAGTGCCGGGATACAGCCCCAGCATTTT. Amino acid sequence: CASSYSAGIQPQHF.